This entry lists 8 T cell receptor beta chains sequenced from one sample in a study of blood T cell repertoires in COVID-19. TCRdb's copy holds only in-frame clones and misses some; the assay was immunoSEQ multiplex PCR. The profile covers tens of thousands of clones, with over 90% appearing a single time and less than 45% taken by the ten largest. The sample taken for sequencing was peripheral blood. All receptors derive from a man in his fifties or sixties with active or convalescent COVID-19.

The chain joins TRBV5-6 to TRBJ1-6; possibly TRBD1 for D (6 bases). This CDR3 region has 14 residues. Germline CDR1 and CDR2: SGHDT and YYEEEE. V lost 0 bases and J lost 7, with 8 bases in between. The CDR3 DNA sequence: TGTGCCAGCAGCTTGGGACAGGCCAATTCACCCCTCCACTTT. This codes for CASSLGQANSPLHF.

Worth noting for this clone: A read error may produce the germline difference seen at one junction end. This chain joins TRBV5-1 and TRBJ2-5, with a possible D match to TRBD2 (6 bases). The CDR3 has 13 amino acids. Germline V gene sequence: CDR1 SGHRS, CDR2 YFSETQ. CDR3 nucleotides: TGCGCCAGCAGCAGCAGTAGCGGTCCGGTCTTTCACTTC. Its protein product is CASSSSSGPVFHF.

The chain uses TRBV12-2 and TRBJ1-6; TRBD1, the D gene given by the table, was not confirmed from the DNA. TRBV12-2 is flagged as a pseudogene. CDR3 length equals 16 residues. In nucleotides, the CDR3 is TGTGCAAGTCGCTTAGCGTGGATGGACAGTAATTCACCCCTCCACTTT. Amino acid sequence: CASRLAWMDSNSPLHF.

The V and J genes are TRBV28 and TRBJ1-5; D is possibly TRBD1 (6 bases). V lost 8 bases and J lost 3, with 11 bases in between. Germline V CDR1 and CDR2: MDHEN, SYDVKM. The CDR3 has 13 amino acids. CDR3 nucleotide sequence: TGTGCCAGCGTTGACAGGTACAATCAGCCCCAGCATTTT. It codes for CASVDRYNQPQHF.

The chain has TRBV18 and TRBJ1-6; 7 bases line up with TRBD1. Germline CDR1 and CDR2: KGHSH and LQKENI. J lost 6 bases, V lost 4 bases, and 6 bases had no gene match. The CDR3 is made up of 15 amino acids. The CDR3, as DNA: TGTGCCAGCTCACGACAGGGATCCGGTAATTCACCCCTCCACTTT. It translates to CASSRQGSGNSPLHF.

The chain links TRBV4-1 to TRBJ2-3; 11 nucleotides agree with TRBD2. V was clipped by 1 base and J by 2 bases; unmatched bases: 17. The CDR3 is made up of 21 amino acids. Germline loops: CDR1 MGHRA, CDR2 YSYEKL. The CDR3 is CASSQVQGASGRRIHTDTQYF. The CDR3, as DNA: TGCGCCAGCAGCCAAGTTCAAGGGGCTAGCGGGAGGAGGATACACACAGATACGCAGTATTTT.

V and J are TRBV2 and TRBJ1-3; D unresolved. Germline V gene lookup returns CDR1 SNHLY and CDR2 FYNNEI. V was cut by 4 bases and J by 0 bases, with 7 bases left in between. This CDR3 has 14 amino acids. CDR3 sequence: CASSGAGSGNTIYF. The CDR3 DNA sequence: TGTGCCAGCAGTGGTGCCGGCTCTGGAAACACCATATATTTT.

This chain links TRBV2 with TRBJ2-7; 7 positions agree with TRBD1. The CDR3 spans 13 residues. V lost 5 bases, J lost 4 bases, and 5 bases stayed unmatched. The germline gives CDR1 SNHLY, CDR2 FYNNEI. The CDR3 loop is CASSIGTEYEQYF. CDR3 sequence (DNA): TGTGCCAGCAGTATCGGGACAGAATACGAGCAGTACTTC. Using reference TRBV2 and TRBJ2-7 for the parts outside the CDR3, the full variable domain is EPEVTQTPSHQVTQMGQEVILRCVPISNHLYFYWYRQILGQKVEFLVSFYNNEISEKSEIFDDQFSVERPDGSNFTLKIRSTKLEDSAMYFCASSIGTEYEQYFGPGTRLTVT.